The clone carrying this T cell receptor (beta chain) came up once. In the original analysis: Estimates of nucleated cell counts were drawn from the amplification of reference gene primers. The protocol was immunoSEQ multiplex PCR, while the TCRdb copy is restricted to in-frame clones and leaves out a portion. D and trimming come from the DNA, and the V and J calls and clone size come from that table. This table has some 35,000 clones, about 80% appearing once. These data belong to a study of blood T cell repertoires in COVID-19. Across the whole study: Samples came from the United States, Italy and Spain, spanning acute and convalescent COVID-19. Sample material is recorded as cDNA or gDNA derived from T cells, B-cell-depleted T cells, or PBMCs.

Germline V gives CDR1 MGHRA, CDR2 YSYEKL. The CDR3 extends over 16 amino acids. V was cut by 1 base and J by 3 bases, with 15 bases left in between. Sequencing was done on a sample of peripheral blood. The receptor was derived from a man aged 80 or over with acute or convalescent COVID-19. The chain recombines TRBV4-1 with TRBJ1-1; D ambiguous. The CDR3 bases are TGCGCCAGCAGCCAAGTTTTCCAAGAGGAGGACACTGAAGCTTTCTTT. Protein: CASSQVFQEEDTEAFF.